This T cell receptor beta chain was recovered during a study of blood T cell repertoires in COVID-19 (dated by TCRdb to the early 2020s). About the investigation overall: Samples from collaborators originated in the United States, Italy and Spain and spanned both the acute and convalescent phases of COVID-19. The material from the prospective study consisted of cDNA or gDNA derived from T cells, B-cell-depleted T cells, or PBMCs. The dataset comprised deeply sampled blood TCRbeta repertoires from subjects exposed to, actively infected with, or recovered from COVID-19. The repertoires were made available in a free public database intended to serve as a resource for research on the immune response to SARS-CoV-2. The samples were drawn from the first 160 participants of the ongoing ImmuneRACE study and from 950 to 1,500 subjects provided by 6 global collaborators. The sample metadata nearly always contained a de-identified subject ID, COVID-19 status, age in years and sex. Where available, HLA class I and class II types were obtained from metadata supplied by the sample provider rather than from assay-based typing. Study-level results and caveats: How much clinical and demographic metadata was included differed by source and by participant, and the metadata was provided uncurated.

This clone was recorded a few times. Which antigen it targets is not known. The input lacks base qualities; no much larger clone sits a single base away. Whole blood was collected in K2EDTA tubes by collaborating institutions according to the institutions' own protocols. Collaborator samples were shipped for TCRbeta analysis as frozen whole blood, isolated PBMCs, or DNA extracted from either sample type. TCRbeta CDR3 regions were amplified from genomic DNA by means of the immunoSEQ Assay, a bias-controlled multiplex PCR. Concerning the study's data processing: Within the assay, amplification of reference gene primers was used to estimate how many nucleated cells each sample contained. To quantify the absolute abundance of each unique TCRbeta CDR3 rearrangement, sequence reads were collapsed and filtered. For each sample, productive Simpson clonality was calculated as the square root of Simpson's diversity index across productive rearrangements. Held by TCRdb, this immuneACCESS table contains in-frame sequences only and omits some clones. Under half of the omission traces to an unresolved V gene where checked; the cause of the rest is unknown. The DNA gave D and trimming, while V, J and clone size come from that table. This sample holds about 38,000 clones; 85% were observed only once. Of the sample, 4.8% falls within the top ten clones.

The cysteine opens and the phenylalanine closes a CDR3 of 14 amino acids. Here the CDR3 DNA is all that survives: 42 bases in frame from base 1. The germline V gene gives CDR1 as MDHEN and CDR2 as SYDVKM. Germline trimming: 3 bases from V, 4 bases from J; junction bases outside gene matches: 2. The rearrangement joined TRBV28 to TRBJ1-2; 10 bases in between match TRBD1. The source of this sequence is a man aged 45-65 years with active COVID-19. Sequenced: peripheral blood. The bases read TGTGCCAGCAGTTTTGGACAGGGGGGCTATGGCTACACCTTC. Translated, it gives CASSFGQGGYGYTF.